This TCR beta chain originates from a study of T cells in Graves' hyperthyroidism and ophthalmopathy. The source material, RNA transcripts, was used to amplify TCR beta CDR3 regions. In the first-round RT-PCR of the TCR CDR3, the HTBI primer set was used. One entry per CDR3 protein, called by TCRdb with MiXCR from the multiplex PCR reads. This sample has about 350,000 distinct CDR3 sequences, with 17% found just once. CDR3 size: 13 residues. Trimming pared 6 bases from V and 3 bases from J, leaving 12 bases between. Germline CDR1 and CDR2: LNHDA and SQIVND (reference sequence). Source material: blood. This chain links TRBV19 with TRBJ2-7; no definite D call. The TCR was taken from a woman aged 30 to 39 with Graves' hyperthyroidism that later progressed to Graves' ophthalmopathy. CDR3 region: CASSLVGVYEQYF. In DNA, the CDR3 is TGTGCCAGTAGCCTCGTTGGGGTCTACGAGCAGTACTTC.